This passage covers 20 T cell receptor beta chains from one sample sequenced in a study of cytomegalovirus exposure and HLA in healthy donors. In the PCR, 60 Vbeta and 13 Jbeta primers were used. Clones were read by immunoSEQ multiplex PCR, and TCRdb kept only the in-frame ones, dropping some. Seen here are 130,000 to 150,000 clones, around 83% observed once, and the top ten hold around 4.1%. The sequenced sample consisted of PBMCs. Source of these receptors: a man in his forties in good health and CMV-seropositive.

The J gene is TRBJ2-1, the V gene TRBV6-5; TRBD1 matches at 9 bases. The CDR3 length is 15 residues. V trimming: 6 bases; J trimming: 10 bases; junction bases outside the gene matches: 13. Germline CDR1 and CDR2: MNHEY and SVGAGI. The CDR3 coding sequence is TGTGCCAGCAGAGCCCTGGACAGGGGAGTAGGGGAGCAGTTCTTC. Its protein product is CASRALDRGVGEQFF.

The chain combines TRBV14 with TRBJ1-1; D is perhaps TRBD1 (5 bases). CDR1 and CDR2 from the germline V gene are SGHDN and FVKESK. This CDR3 region has 13 residues. The ends were cut back, 4 bases at V and 4 bases at J, with 10 bases in the middle. CDR3: CASSLWGGTEAFF. The CDR3 nucleotides are TGTGCCAGCAGCCTTTGGGGCGGCACTGAAGCTTTCTTT.

This chain connects TRBV7-2 to TRBJ2-7; D is unclear. This CDR3 is 11 amino acids long. CDR1 and CDR2 from the germline V gene are SGHTA and FQGNSA. Trimming stripped 5 bases from V and 3 bases from J, with 5 bases between. CDR3 protein: CASSAYYEQYF. For the CDR3, the DNA is TGTGCCAGCAGCGCCTACTACGAGCAGTACTTC.

The V and J genes are TRBV27 and TRBJ1-1; 9 bases map to TRBD1. The V and J ends lost 7 bases and 4 bases, in that order; junction bases with no gene match: 10. CDR3 length: 15 residues. Per the germline V gene, CDR1 is MNHEY and CDR2 is SMNVEV (reference sequence). CDR3 loop: CASTHLDRGATEAFF. CDR3 DNA sequence: TGTGCCAGCACCCACCTGGACAGGGGCGCCACTGAAGCTTTCTTT.

CDR3 region: CASRPDGGGRGYTF. In DNA form, the CDR3 reads TGTGCCAGCAGGCCCGATGGGGGCGGAAGAGGCTACACCTTC. The V call is TRBV6-6, the J call TRBJ1-2; TRBD1 is a possible D gene (6 bases). V shed 6 bases and J shed 8 bases, with 19 bases lying between them. The length of the CDR3 is 14 residues. CDR1 and CDR2 from the germline V gene are MNHNY and SVGAGI (reference sequence).

This clone is a singleton in its sample. For the CDR3, the DNA is TGTGCCAGTAGTCCTCAGGGGCGGGGGGCCGGGGAGACCCAGTACTTC. This translates into CASSPQGRGAGETQYF. The genes are TRBV19 and TRBJ2-5; TRBD2 aligns across 8 bases. The trim removed 5 bases at V and 5 bases at J, leaving 13 bases unmatched. The CDR3 has 16 residues. From germline, CDR1 is LNHDA and CDR2 SQIVND (reference sequence).

The V and J genes are TRBV29-1 and TRBJ2-6; D possibly corresponds to TRBD2 (5 bases). The V end was cut by 4 bases, the J end by 2 bases, with 9 bases between. The CDR3 is 14 residues long. The germline V gene encodes CDR1 SQVTM and CDR2 ANQGSEA. The CDR3 reads CSVARGAGANVLTF. CDR3 nucleotides: TGCAGCGTTGCCCGGGGTGCTGGGGCCAACGTCCTGACTTTC.

The chain joins TRBV5-4 to TRBJ2-3; 12 nucleotides line up with TRBD2. This CDR3 has 16 amino acids. J lost 5 bases, V lost 3 bases, and 7 bases had no gene match. Germline CDR1 is SGHNT and CDR2 is YYREEE (reference sequence). CDR3 in amino acids: CASSSTGGLAGDTQYF. The CDR3 region has the DNA TGTGCCAGCAGCTCGACAGGGGGACTAGCGGGAGATACGCAGTATTTT.

The chain recombines TRBV5-6 with TRBJ2-5, with 10 bases that match TRBD2. This CDR3 has 15 amino acids. Looked up from germline, CDR1 is SGHDT and CDR2 is YYEEEE. Trimming took 2 bases from V and 5 from J; bases not matched to a gene: 6. The DNA for the CDR3 is TGTGCCAGCAGCTTAAGGAGCGGGGGGGTGGAGACCCAGTACTTC. It specifies CASSLRSGGVETQYF.

The J gene is TRBJ1-1, the V gene TRBV11-2; 8 bases are a match to TRBD1. CDR1 is SGHAT and CDR2 is FQNNGV in the germline V gene. V lost 2 bases and J lost 4; bases outside the gene matches: 6. The CDR3 is 15 amino acids. The DNA for the CDR3 is TGTGCCAGCAGCTTACCCCGGGACAGGATCACTGAAGCTTTCTTT. Residues: CASSLPRDRITEAFF.

The gene calls are TRBV29-1 and TRBJ2-5, with 8 bases aligning to TRBD1. Near its end, the DNA agrees better with TRBJ2-7, so the J call may be wrong. CDR1 is SQVTM, CDR2 ANQGSEA, per germline. CDR3 length: 11 residues. The CDR3: CSVGQGTEQYF. The CDR3 region has the DNA TGCAGCGTCGGACAGGGAACCGAGCAGTACTTC.

This chain joins TRBV9 and TRBJ2-1; maybe TRBD1 (5 bases). V gave up 0 bases and J gave up 8 bases, with 18 bases separating them. The CDR3 extends over 16 amino acids. Germline V gene lookup returns CDR1 SGDLS and CDR2 YYNGEE. The CDR3, as DNA: TGTGCCAGCAGCGTAGCTTACGGTAGGGGAATCGATGAGCAGTTCTTC. This translates into CASSVAYGRGIDEQFF.

This rearrangement joins TRBV11-2 to TRBJ1-6; the D gene is possibly TRBD1 (6 bases). V lost 4 bases and J 10 bases, leaving 14 bases between the germline ends. The CDR3 consists of 14 residues. Germline lookup yields CDR1 SGHAT and CDR2 FQNNGV. CDR3 sequence (DNA): TGTGCCAGCAGCTCGCGGGGGCGGGAGTCACCCCTCCACTTT. It yields the protein CASSSRGRESPLHF.

The genes are TRBV7-2 and TRBJ1-1; weak D call: TRBD1 (5 bases). CDR1 and CDR2 from the germline V gene are SGHTA and FQGNSA. The CDR3 runs to 13 residues. Trimming pared 4 bases from V and 4 bases from J, leaving 10 bases between. CDR3 sequence reads: CASSSQGSTEAFF. CDR3 DNA sequence: TGTGCCAGCAGCTCCCAGGGTAGCACTGAAGCTTTCTTT.

The genes are TRBV20-1 and TRBJ1-1; tentative D call: TRBD1 (5 bases). The CDR3 sequence is 10 residues long. The ends were cut back, 8 bases at V and 7 bases at J, with 11 bases in the middle. Per the germline V gene, CDR1 is DFQATT and CDR2 is SNEGSKA (reference sequence). The DNA for the CDR3 is TGCAGTTCCGGGGGGGTTGAAGCTTTCTTT. It yields the protein CSSGGVEAFF.

This chain joins TRBV6-1 and TRBJ2-3; 13 bases are shared with TRBD2. V shed 4 bases, J shed 6 bases, and the junction held 16 bases outside the gene matches. The CDR3 spans 19 residues. Per germline, CDR1 MNHNS and CDR2 SASEGT. In DNA, the CDR3 is TGTGCCAGCAGTGGAGGACAGGGAACTAGCGGGGGGGCCAGGGATACGCAGTATTTT. It specifies CASSGGQGTSGGARDTQYF.

The rearrangement links TRBV19 to TRBJ2-7; 10 bases agree with TRBD1. Looked up from germline, CDR1 is LNHDA and CDR2 is SQIVND (reference sequence). This CDR3 is 14 amino acids long. V dropped 4 bases and J dropped 5; count of bases not matched to a gene: 5. CDR3 protein: CASSKGQGTHEQYF. CDR3 in DNA: TGTGCCAGTAGTAAGGGACAGGGGACCCACGAGCAGTACTTC. The full variable domain, in which reference TRBV19 and TRBJ2-7 provide the parts outside the CDR3, is DGGITQSPKYLFRKEGQNVTLSCEQNLNHDAMYWYRQDPGQGLRLIYYSQIVNDFQKGDIAEGYSVSREKKESFPLTVTSAQKNPTAFYLCASSKGQGTHEQYFGPGTRLTVT.

This clone was detected once. The chain combines TRBV7-9 with TRBJ1-6, with D hard to call. CDR1 is SEHNR and CDR2 is FQNEAQ in the germline V gene (reference sequence). This CDR3 is 15 amino acids long. Trimming shortened V by 2 bases and J by 9 bases, and 14 bases separated the two germline ends. CDR3 nucleotide sequence: TGTGCCAGCAGCTTAATGTCAGGTGTGGTTTCACCCCTCCACTTT. It is translated as CASSLMSGVVSPLHF.

The chain couples TRBV27 to TRBJ2-5, with D perhaps matching TRBD1 (5 bases). CDR1 MNHEY and CDR2 SMNVEV come from the germline V gene (reference sequence). Deletions cut 2 bases from V and 10 bases from J, with 8 bases between. This CDR3 is 11 amino acids long. The CDR3 DNA follows: TGTGCCAGCAGTTTAGGACATGACCAGTACTTC. It yields the protein CASSLGHDQYF.

This clone was seen only a few times. Distinct nucleotide sequences in the sample also encode this CDR3. The rearrangement joins TRBV5-1 to TRBJ2-1, with D unclear. V shed 2 bases and J shed 0 bases, with 9 bases lying between them. Per germline, CDR1 SGHRS and CDR2 YFSETQ. CDR3 length: 15 residues. This CDR3 reads CASSLTVSSYNEQFF. Written as DNA, the CDR3 is TGCGCCAGCAGCTTAACAGTGAGCTCCTACAATGAGCAGTTCTTC.